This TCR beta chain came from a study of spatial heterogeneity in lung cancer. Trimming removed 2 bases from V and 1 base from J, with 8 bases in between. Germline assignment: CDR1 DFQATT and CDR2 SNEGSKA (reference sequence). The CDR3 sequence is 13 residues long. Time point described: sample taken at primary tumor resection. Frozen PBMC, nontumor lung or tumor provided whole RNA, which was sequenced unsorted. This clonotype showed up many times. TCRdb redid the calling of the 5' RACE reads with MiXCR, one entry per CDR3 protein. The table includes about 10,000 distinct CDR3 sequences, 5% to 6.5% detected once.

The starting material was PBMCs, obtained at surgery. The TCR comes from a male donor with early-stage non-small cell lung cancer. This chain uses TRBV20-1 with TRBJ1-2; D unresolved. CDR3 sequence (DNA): TGCAGTGCTAGAACGGAGGATAACTATGGCTACACCTTC. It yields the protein CSARTEDNYGYTF.